The 25 T cell receptor beta chains presented below share a single source sample, sequenced in a study of pediatric ulcerative colitis (dated by TCRdb to about 2019). Library generation was performed with the immunoSEQ multiplex PCR assay. Not all clones reach the TCRdb copy of this immuneACCESS table, which keeps in-frame sequences only. Checked studies attribute under half of the gap to unresolved V genes and leave the rest unexplained. This sample comprises 59,000 or so clones, around 80% of them detected only once. Over 4% of the sample is taken by the ten largest. Sequencing used blood. Every receptor here comes from a boy aged 10-17 years with moderate ulcerative colitis.

The gene calls are TRBV30 and TRBJ2-1; 15 bases match TRBD2. Trimming cost V 4 bases and J 7 bases; bases outside gene matches: 8. CDR3 length: 16 amino acids. Germline values: CDR1 GTSNPN, CDR2 SVGIG (reference sequence). The CDR3 DNA follows: TGTGCCTGGAACCCTGGGACTAGCGGGAGGAGGAATGAGCAGTTCTTC. It specifies CAWNPGTSGRRNEQFF.

This chain uses TRBV6-1 with TRBJ2-1; 7 nucleotides match TRBD2. In germline, CDR1 is MNHNS, CDR2 SASEGT. This CDR3 is 16 amino acids long. Trimming removed 2 bases from V and 0 bases from J; junction bases left unmatched: 4. CDR3 in amino acids: CASSEMRGSSYNEQFF. CDR3 nucleotides: TGTGCCAGCAGTGAAATGCGGGGGAGCTCCTACAATGAGCAGTTCTTC.

The table lists this clone with a count of one. The chain employs TRBV5-6 and TRBJ2-2; D assignment may be TRBD1 or TRBD2 (6 bases each). Germline V gene lookup returns CDR1 SGHDT and CDR2 YYEEEE. V gave up 3 bases and J gave up 1 base, with 13 bases separating them. The CDR3 consists of 16 residues. CDR3 coding DNA: TGTGCCAGCAGCTCCCCGGGGGCAATGAACACCGGGGAGCTGTTTTTT. Its protein product is CASSSPGAMNTGELFF.

V gene TRBV6-1 combines with J gene TRBJ1-1; TRBD1 agrees at 7 bases. The V segment lost 7 bases and the J segment 4 bases; nucleotides outside the gene matches: 6. Germline V gene sequence: CDR1 MNHNS, CDR2 SASEGT. The CDR3 runs 13 residues. CDR3 protein: CASTNRGVTEAFF. The DNA of the CDR3 is TGTGCCAGCACTAACAGGGGTGTCACTGAAGCTTTCTTT.

The chain couples TRBV5-1 to TRBJ2-7, with D perhaps TRBD2 (6 bases). V shed 0 bases and J shed 0 bases, with 7 bases lying between them. The CDR3 covers 14 residues. CDR1 is SGHRS, CDR2 YFSETQ, per germline. The CDR3 spells CASSLASASYEQYF. Here the CDR3 DNA reads TGCGCCAGCAGCTTGGCTAGCGCCTCCTACGAGCAGTACTTC.

The chain carries TRBV15 and TRBJ2-3; possibly TRBD2 for D (6 bases). Germline V gene sequence: CDR1 LNHNV, CDR2 YYDKDF (reference sequence). V lost 0 bases, J lost 4 bases, and 14 bases lay in between. The CDR3 spans 16 residues. This CDR3 reads CATSRDARGTADTQYF. In nucleotides, the CDR3 is TGTGCCACCAGCAGAGATGCGCGGGGAACAGCAGATACGCAGTATTTT.

V and J are TRBV4-2 and TRBJ2-1; possibly TRBD1 or TRBD2 for D (6 bases each). The CDR3 has 14 residues. V was clipped by 9 bases and J by 5 bases, with 17 bases between them. Germline loops: CDR1 LGHNA, CDR2 YNFKEQ. The CDR3 bases are TGTGCCAGTCAAAAAGGGGGAGGCCACAATGAGCAGTTCTTC. This codes for CASQKGGGHNEQFF.

This chain joins TRBV7-6 and TRBJ1-3; 7 bases agree with TRBD1. Germline trimming cut 1 base from V and 2 bases from J; bases unmatched to any gene: 5. Germline V CDR1 and CDR2: SGHVS, FNYEAQ. This CDR3 is 16 amino acids long. The CDR3 loop is CASSLGEGAAGNTIYF. The CDR3 region has the DNA TGTGCCAGCAGCTTAGGGGAGGGGGCGGCTGGAAACACCATATATTTT. Drawing the rest from reference TRBV7-6 and TRBJ1-3, the complete variable domain is GAGVSQSPRYKVTKRGQDVALRCDPISGHVSLYWYRQALGQGPEFLTYFNYEAQQDKSGLPNDRFSAERPEGSISTLTIQRTEQRDSAMYRCASSLGEGAAGNTIYFGEGSWLTVV.

The V and J genes are TRBV25-1 and TRBJ2-2; D gene uncertain. There are 15 residues in the CDR3. The V and J ends lost 6 bases and 0 bases respectively, with 11 bases between them. Per germline, CDR1 MGHDK and CDR2 SYGVNS. CDR3: CASSEKHANTGELFF. For the CDR3, the DNA is TGTGCCAGCAGCGAGAAGCATGCGAACACCGGGGAGCTGTTTTTT.

V and J are TRBV2 and TRBJ2-7; 10 bases are a match to TRBD2. The CDR3 has 16 residues. Germline values: CDR1 SNHLY, CDR2 FYNNEI. Trimming took 5 bases from V and 0 from J; bases not matched to a gene: 7. The CDR3: CASSRLAGQSSYEQYF. CDR3 in DNA: TGTGCCAGCAGTCGACTAGCGGGTCAGAGCTCCTACGAGCAGTACTTC. Based on the CDR3 plus reference TRBV2 and TRBJ2-7, the full variable domain is EPEVTQTPSHQVTQMGQEVILRCVPISNHLYFYWYRQILGQKVEFLVSFYNNEISEKSEIFDDQFSVERPDGSNFTLKIRSTKLEDSAMYFCASSRLAGQSSYEQYFGPGTRLTVT.

This clone was counted only a few times. This chain joins TRBV12-5 and TRBJ1-1, with 7 bases fitting TRBD1. Germline V gene sequence: CDR1 LGHNT, CDR2 FRNRAP. The length of the CDR3 is 16 residues. The junction had 8 bases not matched to a gene; V was cut back by 0 bases and J by 4 bases. The CDR3, as DNA: TGTGCTAGTGGTTTGGTACGCCCGACAGGGAGCACTGAAGCTTTCTTT. It codes for CASGLVRPTGSTEAFF.

This rearrangement joins TRBV12-2 to TRBJ2-1; TRBD1 is the table's D call, not checked against the DNA. TRBV12-2 is noted as a pseudogene. This CDR3 has 17 amino acids. For the CDR3, the DNA is TGTGCAAGTCGCTCGCTCCCCGGGACAGCGTCCTACAATGAGCAGTTCTTC. It yields the protein CASRSLPGTASYNEQFF.

CDR3 DNA: TGTGCCAGTAGTTTTACAGGGGTTCATGAAGCTTTCTTT. This codes for CASSFTGVHEAFF. The chain carries TRBV19 and TRBJ1-1, with TRBD1 matching over 7 bases. V gave up 5 bases and J gave up 7 bases; unmatched junction bases: 7. The CDR3 loop spans 13 amino acids. Germline V lookup: CDR1 LNHDA, CDR2 SQIVND (reference sequence).

This sequence joins TRBV5-1 and TRBJ2-5; 7 positions match TRBD1. Germline trimming cut 0 bases from V and 5 bases from J; bases unmatched to any gene: 7. Germline lookup yields CDR1 SGHRS and CDR2 YFSETQ. CDR3 length: 15 residues. The CDR3 sequence: CASSLGVNRGETQYF. For the CDR3, the DNA is TGCGCCAGCAGCTTGGGGGTAAACAGGGGCGAGACCCAGTACTTC. The full variable domain, its missing parts supplied by reference TRBV5-1 and TRBJ2-5, is KAGVTQTPRYLIKTRGQQVTLSCSPISGHRSVSWYQQTPGQGLQFLFEYFSETQRNKGNFPGRFSGRQFSNSRSEMNVSTLELGDSALYLCASSLGVNRGETQYFGPGTRLLVL.

This sequence joins TRBV11-2 and TRBJ1-6, with D possibly being TRBD1 (5 bases). The V and J ends lost 8 bases and 9 bases respectively, with 8 bases between them. The CDR3 has 11 amino acids. CDR1 and CDR2 (germline): SGHAT, FQNNGV. The CDR3 coding sequence is TGTGCCAGCGGGGCTCTTTCACCCCTCCACTTT. Translated, it gives CASGALSPLHF.

The chain joins TRBV18 to TRBJ1-5; D remains ambiguous. Germline values: CDR1 KGHSH, CDR2 LQKENI. Trimming cost V 2 bases and J 7 bases, with 6 bases left between them. The CDR3 has 12 amino acids. The CDR3: CASSPGPQPQHF. The CDR3 bases are TGTGCCAGCTCACCAGGACCACAGCCCCAGCATTTT.

The chain uses TRBV6-1 and TRBJ1-2, with D unclear. Per the germline V gene, CDR1 is MNHNS and CDR2 is SASEGT. V lost 1 base, J lost 8 bases, and 17 bases lay in between. This CDR3 has 15 amino acids. For the CDR3, the DNA is TGTGCCAGCAGTGAAGGGTATTCTCCTATGGGGGGCTACACCTTC. This codes for CASSEGYSPMGGYTF.

The chain uses TRBV6-5 and TRBJ1-5; no definite D call. Germline loops: CDR1 MNHEY, CDR2 SVGAGI. V was trimmed by 4 bases and J by 1 base, leaving 11 bases between them. The CDR3 loop spans 15 amino acids. The CDR3 DNA reads as TGTGCCAGCAGTTCCTTTTTGGGCAGCAATCAGCCCCAGCATTTT. It specifies CASSSFLGSNQPQHF.

The chain uses TRBV7-3 and TRBJ1-1; perhaps TRBD1 as D (6 bases). This CDR3 is built from 14 residues. CDR1 is SGHTA and CDR2 is FQGTGA in the germline V gene. The V end was cut by 5 bases, the J end by 4 bases, with 14 bases between. As DNA, the CDR3 is TGTGCCAGCAGCACACACAGGGAGAGCACTGAAGCTTTCTTT. This encodes CASSTHRESTEAFF.

This clone was seen only a few times. J is TRBJ1-1 and V is TRBV19; D gene ambiguous. The CDR3 is 11 residues long. Per the germline V gene, CDR1 is LNHDA and CDR2 is SQIVND (reference sequence). V shed 5 bases and J shed 7 bases, with 8 bases lying between them. In nucleotides, the CDR3 is TGTGCCAGTAGTCAAGCAGATGAAGCTTTCTTT. Translation: CASSQADEAFF.

V and J are TRBV7-8 and TRBJ2-5; 9 bases line up with TRBD2. The CDR3 length is 14 residues. Germline values: CDR1 SGHVS, CDR2 FQNEAQ. For the CDR3, the DNA is TGTGGTTTTCGGCGGGGGGGGTACCAAGAGACCCAGTACTTC. Translating gives CGFRRGGYQETQYF. The whole variable domain, remainder taken from reference TRBV7-8 and TRBJ2-5, is GAGVSQSPRYKVAKRGQDVALRCDPISGHVSLFWYQQALGQGPEFLTYFQNEAQLDKSGLPSDRFFAERPEGSVSTLKIQRTQQEDSAVYLCGFRRGGYQETQYFGPGTRLLVL.

This chain uses TRBV29-1 with TRBJ1-1, with TRBD1 identical over 8 bases. This CDR3 has 14 amino acids. The V gene end was trimmed by 3 bases and the J gene end by 4 bases; junction bases not matched to a gene: 7. CDR1 and CDR2 (germline): SQVTM, ANQGSEA. CDR3 region: CSVDFAGGVTEAFF. CDR3 bases: TGCAGCGTTGACTTTGCAGGGGGCGTCACTGAAGCTTTCTTT.

This clone showed up just a few times. This chain connects TRBV5-1 to TRBJ2-7; possibly TRBD1 for D (5 bases). The CDR3 runs to 14 residues. Germline CDR1 is SGHRS and CDR2 is YFSETQ. V dropped 0 bases and J dropped 6 bases, with 13 bases sitting between them. The CDR3, as DNA: TGCGCCAGCAGCTTGGTGCAGGGCTGGGGCGAGCAGTACTTC. This translates into CASSLVQGWGEQYF.

This chain connects TRBV2 to TRBJ1-1; TRBD1 matches 10 bases. Looked up from germline, CDR1 is SNHLY and CDR2 is FYNNEI. Trimming took 6 bases from V and 1 from J; bases not matched to a gene: 2. The CDR3 runs 14 residues. CDR3 nucleotide sequence: TGTGCCAGCAGGACAGGGGGCCCGAACACTGAAGCTTTCTTT. This gives the protein CASRTGGPNTEAFF.

The CDR3 spells CASSLVAGGKYNEQFF. CDR3 sequence (DNA): TGTGCCAGCAGCTTAGTTGCGGGGGGAAAGTACAATGAGCAGTTCTTC. The J gene is TRBJ2-1, the V gene TRBV7-9; 8 bases map to TRBD2. Unmatched junction bases numbered 6, after V lost 1 base and J lost 4 bases. This CDR3 comprises 16 residues. Germline V gene sequence: CDR1 SEHNR, CDR2 FQNEAQ (reference sequence).